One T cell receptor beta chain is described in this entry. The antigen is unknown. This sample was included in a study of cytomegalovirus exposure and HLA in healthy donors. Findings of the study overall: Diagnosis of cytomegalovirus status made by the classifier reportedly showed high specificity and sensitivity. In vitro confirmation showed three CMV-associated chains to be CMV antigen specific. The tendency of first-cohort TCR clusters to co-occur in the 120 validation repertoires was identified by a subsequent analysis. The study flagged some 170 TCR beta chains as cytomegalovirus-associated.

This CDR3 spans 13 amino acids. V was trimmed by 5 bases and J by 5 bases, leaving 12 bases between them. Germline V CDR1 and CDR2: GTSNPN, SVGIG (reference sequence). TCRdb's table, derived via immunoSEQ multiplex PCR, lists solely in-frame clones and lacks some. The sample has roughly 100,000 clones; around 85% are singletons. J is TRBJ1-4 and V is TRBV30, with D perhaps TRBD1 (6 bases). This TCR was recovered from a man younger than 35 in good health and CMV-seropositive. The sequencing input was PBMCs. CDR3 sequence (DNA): TGTGCCTGGCGGCCAGGACAGAATGAAAAACTGTTTTTT. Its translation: CAWRPGQNEKLFF.